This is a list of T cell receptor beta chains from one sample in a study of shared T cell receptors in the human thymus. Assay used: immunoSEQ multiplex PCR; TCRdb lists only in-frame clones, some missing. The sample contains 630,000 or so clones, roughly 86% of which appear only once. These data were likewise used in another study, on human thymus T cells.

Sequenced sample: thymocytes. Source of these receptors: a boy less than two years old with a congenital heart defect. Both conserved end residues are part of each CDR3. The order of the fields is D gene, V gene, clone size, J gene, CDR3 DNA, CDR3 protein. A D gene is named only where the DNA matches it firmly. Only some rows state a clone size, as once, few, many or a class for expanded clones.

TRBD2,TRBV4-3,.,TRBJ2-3,TGCGCCAGCAGCCAAGACTTGGCGGGGGAGAGCACAGATACGCAGTATTTT,CASSQDLAGESTDTQYF
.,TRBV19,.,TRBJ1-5,TGTGCCAGTAGGAGTAGCAATCAGCCCCAGCATTTT,CASRSSNQPQHF
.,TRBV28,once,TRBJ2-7,TGTGCCAGCAGCGTAAACTGGACTTCTAGCTCCTACGAGCAGTACTTC,CASSVNWTSSSYEQYF
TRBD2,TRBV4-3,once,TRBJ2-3,TGCGCCAGCAGCCCGTCTAGCGGGTCCACAGATACGCAGTATTTT,CASSPSSGSTDTQYF
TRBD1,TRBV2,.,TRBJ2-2,TGTGCCAGCAGAAGGTGGGACAGGGGGACCGGGGAGCTGTTTTTT,CASRRWDRGTGELFF
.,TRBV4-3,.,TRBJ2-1,TGCGCCAGCAGCCAAAACAACAGGGAGAGCTCCTACAATGAGCAGTTCTTC,CASSQNNRESSYNEQFF
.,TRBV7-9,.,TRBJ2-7,TGTGCCAGCAGCTTAGCGCCTTCCCGGGATGGGGAGCAGTACTTC,CASSLAPSRDGEQYF
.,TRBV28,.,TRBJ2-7,TGTGCCAGCACAGGCAACTACGAGCAGTACTTC,CASTGNYEQYF
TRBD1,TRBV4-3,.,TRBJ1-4,TGCGCCAGCAGCCACGGGGCGGGACAGGGTGATGAAAAACTGTTTTTT,CASSHGAGQGDEKLFF
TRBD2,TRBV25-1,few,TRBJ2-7,TGTGCCAGCAGTGGAAGAAGCGGGACCTACGAGCAGTACTTC,CASSGRSGTYEQYF
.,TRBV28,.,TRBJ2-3,TGTGCCAGCAGTCCTAATAGTTTTCGTGTCCCAGATACGCAGTATTTT,CASSPNSFRVPDTQYF
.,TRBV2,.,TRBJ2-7,TGTGCCACCCTGGGTGGGACTCGAGTTTCCTACGAGCAGTACTTC,CATLGGTRVSYEQYF
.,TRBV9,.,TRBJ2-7,TGTGCCAGCAGCGAGAAGACAGGACCCTCCTACGAGCAGTACTTC,CASSEKTGPSYEQYF
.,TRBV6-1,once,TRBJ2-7,TGTGCCAGCAGTGAAGCGACAGCCCAGGGATTCTACGAGCAGTACTTC,CASSEATAQGFYEQYF
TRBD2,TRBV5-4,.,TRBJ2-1,TGTGCCAGCAGCTTGGCGAGAGGGACTAGCGGGAGGTCCGAGTACAATGAGCAGTTCTTC,CASSLARGTSGRSEYNEQFF
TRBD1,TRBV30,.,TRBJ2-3,TGTGCCTGGAGTGTACACGACAGGGGGCCTAGCACAGATACGCAGTATTTT,CAWSVHDRGPSTDTQYF